Sequencing of this T cell receptor beta chain was carried out in a study of cytomegalovirus exposure and HLA in healthy donors. In the PCR, 60 Vbeta and 13 Jbeta primers were used. Measured with immunoSEQ multiplex PCR; TCRdb has only the in-frame clones, and not every one. The table includes 120,000 to 150,000 clones, about 80% detected once. Healthy bone marrow donors formed the donor group. Sequenced input: PBMCs. This clonotype was sampled from a male donor in good health and CMV-seropositive.

The CDR3 spells CASSSRRVYEQYF. DNA of the CDR3: TGTGCCAGCAGTAGCCGACGGGTCTACGAGCAGTACTTC. This chain uses TRBV6-5 with TRBJ2-7; D gene ambiguous. CDR1 MNHEY and CDR2 SVGAGI come from the germline V gene. Trimming took 5 bases from V and 3 from J, leaving 11 bases between them. This CDR3 has 13 amino acids.